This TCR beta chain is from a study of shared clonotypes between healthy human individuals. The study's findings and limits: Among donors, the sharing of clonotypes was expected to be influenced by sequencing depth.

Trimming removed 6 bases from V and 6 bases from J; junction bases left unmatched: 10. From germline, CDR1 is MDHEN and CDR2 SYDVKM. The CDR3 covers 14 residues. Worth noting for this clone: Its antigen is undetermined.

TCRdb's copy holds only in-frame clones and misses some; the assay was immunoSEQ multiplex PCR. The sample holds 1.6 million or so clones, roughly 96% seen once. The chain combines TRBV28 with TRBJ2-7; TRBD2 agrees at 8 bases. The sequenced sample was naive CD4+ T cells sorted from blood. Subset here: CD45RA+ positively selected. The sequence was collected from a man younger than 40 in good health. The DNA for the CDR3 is TGTGCCAGCAGGCCCGGGGGGGGTTCTCTCGAGCAGTACTTC. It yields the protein CASRPGGGSLEQYF.